This is a list of T cell receptor beta chains from one sample in a study of shared clonotypes between healthy human individuals. Sequenced by immunoSEQ multiplex PCR; TCRdb stores in-frame clones only, minus some. The sample carries more than 550,000 clones, 55% to 75% recorded once. Sequences were obtained from memory CD4+ T cells sorted from blood. These receptors originate from a woman aged 25 to 39 in good health. CDR3s include the opening cysteine and the closing phenylalanine or tryptophan. The D gene is left open where the match is weak. The listing skips clone size in some rows; elsewhere it reads once, few, many or a size class.

j_call: TRBJ2-5; clone_size: -; v_call: TRBV15; d_call: TRBD1; cdr3_nt: TGTGCCACCAGCAGAGTTATCGGGACAGGGGGTGAGACCCAGTACTTC; cdr3_aa: CATSRVIGTGGETQYF
j_call: TRBJ2-7; clone_size: -; v_call: TRBV5-1; d_call: -; cdr3_nt: TGCGCCAGCAGCCCCGGGGACCTCTCCTACGAGCAGTACTTC; cdr3_aa: CASSPGDLSYEQYF
j_call: TRBJ2-2; clone_size: -; v_call: TRBV6-5; d_call: TRBD2; cdr3_nt: TGTGCCACCAAGCGGGAGGGAACCGGGGAGCTGTTTTTT; cdr3_aa: CATKREGTGELFF
j_call: TRBJ1-5; clone_size: -; v_call: TRBV10-3; d_call: -; cdr3_nt: TGTGCCATCAGTGTGGGATGGGGTCAGCCCCAGCATTTT; cdr3_aa: CAISVGWGQPQHF
j_call: TRBJ2-5; clone_size: -; v_call: TRBV7-2; d_call: TRBD1; cdr3_nt: TGTGCCAGCAGCTCGGACAGGGGAGAGACCCAGTACTTC; cdr3_aa: CASSSDRGETQYF
j_call: TRBJ2-2; clone_size: -; v_call: TRBV19; d_call: TRBD2; cdr3_nt: TGTGCCAGTAGCCGGACTAGCGGGAGCGCGGACACCGGGGAGCTGTTTTTT; cdr3_aa: CASSRTSGSADTGELFF
j_call: TRBJ2-5; clone_size: once; v_call: TRBV18; d_call: -; cdr3_nt: TGTGCCAGCTCACAAGGGGAACAAGAGACCCAGTACTTC; cdr3_aa: CASSQGEQETQYF
j_call: TRBJ1-1; clone_size: -; v_call: TRBV6-1; d_call: -; cdr3_nt: TGTGCCAGCGTTTACGGGGCGTACACTGAAGCTTTCTTT; cdr3_aa: CASVYGAYTEAFF
j_call: TRBJ2-7; clone_size: -; v_call: TRBV28; d_call: -; cdr3_nt: TGTGCCAGCAGTTTACTTCAGGGTTCGTACGAGCAGTACTTC; cdr3_aa: CASSLLQGSYEQYF
j_call: TRBJ2-2; clone_size: -; v_call: TRBV6-5; d_call: -; cdr3_nt: TGTGCCAGCAGTCCAACTTTCACCGGGGAGCTGTTTTTT; cdr3_aa: CASSPTFTGELFF
j_call: TRBJ1-2; clone_size: -; v_call: TRBV6-1; d_call: TRBD1; cdr3_nt: TGTGCCAGCATACAGGGACAGACTAACTATGGCTACACCTTC; cdr3_aa: CASIQGQTNYGYTF
j_call: TRBJ1-4; clone_size: once; v_call: TRBV5-1; d_call: -; cdr3_nt: TGCGCCAGCAGCTTGGGAATAGTCGGGGAAAAACTGTTTTTT; cdr3_aa: CASSLGIVGEKLFF
j_call: TRBJ2-3; clone_size: -; v_call: TRBV7-9; d_call: TRBD2; cdr3_nt: TGTGCCAGCAGCCCACCGGGACTAGCAGGAGATACGCAGTATTTT; cdr3_aa: CASSPPGLAGDTQYF
j_call: TRBJ2-1; clone_size: few; v_call: TRBV2; d_call: -; cdr3_nt: TGTGCCAGCAGTGGGGGCGGGGCTAGCTCCTACAATGAGCAGTTCTTC; cdr3_aa: CASSGGGASSYNEQFF
j_call: TRBJ1-4; clone_size: -; v_call: TRBV6-1; d_call: -; cdr3_nt: TGTGCCAGCAGTCAAGTATATGAAAAACTGTTTTTT; cdr3_aa: CASSQVYEKLFF
j_call: TRBJ2-2; clone_size: -; v_call: TRBV7-2; d_call: -; cdr3_nt: TGTGCCAGCAGCTTAATAGGGGGCACCGGGGAGCTGTTTTTT; cdr3_aa: CASSLIGGTGELFF
j_call: TRBJ2-1; clone_size: -; v_call: TRBV7-7; d_call: TRBD2; cdr3_nt: TGTGCCAGCAGCTTCTTTGCGGGAGCGGATGAGCAGTTCTTC; cdr3_aa: CASSFFAGADEQFF
j_call: TRBJ2-5; clone_size: -; v_call: TRBV19; d_call: -; cdr3_nt: TGTGCCAGTAGTATTGGTAGGGGTACCCCAGAGACCCAGTACTTC; cdr3_aa: CASSIGRGTPETQYF
j_call: TRBJ1-1; clone_size: -; v_call: TRBV28; d_call: TRBD1; cdr3_nt: TGTGCCAGCAGTAACCACCGCCAGACAGGGTACGCTTTCTTT; cdr3_aa: CASSNHRQTGYAFF
j_call: TRBJ1-5; clone_size: -; v_call: TRBV28; d_call: -; cdr3_nt: TGTGCCAGCAGTTTAGGGGGACTCCCCTCGAATCAGCCCCAGCATTTT; cdr3_aa: CASSLGGLPSNQPQHF
j_call: TRBJ1-6; clone_size: -; v_call: TRBV5-1; d_call: -; cdr3_nt: TGCGCCAGCAGCTTGGCCGAGGTTCGGGATTCACCCCTCCACTTT; cdr3_aa: CASSLAEVRDSPLHF
j_call: TRBJ2-7; clone_size: -; v_call: TRBV2; d_call: TRBD1; cdr3_nt: TGTGCCAGCGACAGGGGCGCCTACGAGCAGTACTTC; cdr3_aa: CASDRGAYEQYF
j_call: TRBJ2-2; clone_size: -; v_call: TRBV7-8; d_call: TRBD2; cdr3_nt: TGTGCCAGCAGCTTAGGCGGGTCGGCGGGAGGACTCACCGGGGAGCTGTTTTTT; cdr3_aa: CASSLGGSAGGLTGELFF
j_call: TRBJ2-1; clone_size: -; v_call: TRBV6-6; d_call: TRBD2; cdr3_nt: TGTGCCAGCAGGCCGACTAGCGGGACCTACAATGAGCAGTTCTTC; cdr3_aa: CASRPTSGTYNEQFF
j_call: TRBJ2-7; clone_size: -; v_call: TRBV30; d_call: TRBD1; cdr3_nt: TGTGCCTGGAGTCGGGGACAGGCCTACGAGCAGTACTTC; cdr3_aa: CAWSRGQAYEQYF
j_call: TRBJ2-7; clone_size: -; v_call: TRBV30; d_call: -; cdr3_nt: TGTGCCTGGAGTAATCGCTACGAGCAGTACTTC; cdr3_aa: CAWSNRYEQYF
j_call: TRBJ2-1; clone_size: -; v_call: TRBV4-2; d_call: TRBD2; cdr3_nt: TGTGCCAGCAGCCATGATACCGGGACTAGGGGTGGGGATGAGCAGTTCTTC; cdr3_aa: CASSHDTGTRGGDEQFF
j_call: TRBJ2-1; clone_size: once; v_call: TRBV11-2; d_call: TRBD1; cdr3_nt: TGTGCCAGCAGCTTAGGACAGGGGAATGAGCAGTTCTTC; cdr3_aa: CASSLGQGNEQFF
j_call: TRBJ2-2; clone_size: -; v_call: TRBV30; d_call: TRBD1; cdr3_nt: TGTGCCTGGACCGGGACAGGCAACACCGGGGAGCTGTTTTTT; cdr3_aa: CAWTGTGNTGELFF
j_call: TRBJ2-2; clone_size: -; v_call: TRBV2; d_call: -; cdr3_nt: TGTGCCAGCCTGGCAGCGGCGAACACCGGGGAGCTGTTTTTT; cdr3_aa: CASLAAANTGELFF
j_call: TRBJ2-3; clone_size: once; v_call: TRBV2; d_call: -; cdr3_nt: TGTGCCAGCAGTACAATTCCAGATACGCAGTATTTT; cdr3_aa: CASSTIPDTQYF
j_call: TRBJ1-3; clone_size: -; v_call: TRBV5-1; d_call: -; cdr3_nt: TGCGCCAGCAGCCCCGGGACGGACAGAAACACCATATATTTT; cdr3_aa: CASSPGTDRNTIYF
j_call: TRBJ1-4; clone_size: -; v_call: TRBV28; d_call: TRBD1; cdr3_nt: TGTGCCAGCAGCCAGGACAGGGGGCCGAGAAAACTGTTTTTT; cdr3_aa: CASSQDRGPRKLFF
j_call: TRBJ2-3; clone_size: -; v_call: TRBV18; d_call: -; cdr3_nt: TGTGCCAGCTCGCCGAGACAGGCATTTAGCACAGATACGCAGTATTTT; cdr3_aa: CASSPRQAFSTDTQYF
j_call: TRBJ1-3; clone_size: -; v_call: TRBV11-2; d_call: -; cdr3_nt: TGTGCCAGCAGCTTAGAACCACGGGGGCATAAGGCTGGAAACACCATATATTTT; cdr3_aa: CASSLEPRGHKAGNTIYF
j_call: TRBJ1-2; clone_size: -; v_call: TRBV28; d_call: TRBD1; cdr3_nt: TGTGCCAGCTCTGACAGGGTTAACCCTGGCTACACCTTC; cdr3_aa: CASSDRVNPGYTF
j_call: TRBJ1-4; clone_size: -; v_call: TRBV5-1; d_call: TRBD1; cdr3_nt: TGCGCCAGCAGCTTAGGACAGGGCTTTGAAAAACTGTTTTTT; cdr3_aa: CASSLGQGFEKLFF
j_call: TRBJ2-3; clone_size: -; v_call: TRBV27; d_call: -; cdr3_nt: TGTGCCAGCAGTTTAACTCGAGCCACAGATACGCAGTATTTT; cdr3_aa: CASSLTRATDTQYF
j_call: TRBJ1-3; clone_size: -; v_call: TRBV7-9; d_call: -; cdr3_nt: TGTGCCAGCAGTCCCCCGGGACCGCCGCGGCGCTCTGGAAACACCATATATTTT; cdr3_aa: CASSPPGPPRRSGNTIYF
j_call: TRBJ1-4; clone_size: -; v_call: TRBV30; d_call: -; cdr3_nt: TGTGCCTGGAGTTCCCCCAGTCTGGGGGTAAGGGGGGAAAAACTGTTTTTT; cdr3_aa: CAWSSPSLGVRGEKLFF
j_call: TRBJ1-5; clone_size: -; v_call: TRBV19; d_call: -; cdr3_nt: TGTGCCAGTAGTAAAGGGGACTTTTATTATAGCAATCAGCCCCAGCATTTT; cdr3_aa: CASSKGDFYYSNQPQHF
j_call: TRBJ1-1; clone_size: -; v_call: TRBV19; d_call: TRBD1; cdr3_nt: TGTGCCAGTAGGCGACAGGGGCAAGGATCTGAAGCTTTCTTT; cdr3_aa: CASRRQGQGSEAFF
j_call: TRBJ1-5; clone_size: -; v_call: TRBV28; d_call: TRBD1; cdr3_nt: TGTGCCAGCAGTCCCTCTGAGGGGACAGTTATTAATCAGCCCCAGCATTTT; cdr3_aa: CASSPSEGTVINQPQHF
j_call: TRBJ2-3; clone_size: -; v_call: TRBV18; d_call: -; cdr3_nt: TGTGCCAGCTCACCCCAGAAGGTCCGTACAGATACGCAGTATTTT; cdr3_aa: CASSPQKVRTDTQYF
j_call: TRBJ2-2; clone_size: -; v_call: TRBV6-6; d_call: -; cdr3_nt: TGTGCCACCCGCTCGGCCGCCTCGGCCGGGGAGCTGTTTTTT; cdr3_aa: CATRSAASAGELFF
j_call: TRBJ2-6; clone_size: few; v_call: TRBV6-1; d_call: -; cdr3_nt: TGTGCCAGCAGTGTTGGGGGATCTAGGGCTGGGGCCAACGTCCTGACTTTC; cdr3_aa: CASSVGGSRAGANVLTF
j_call: TRBJ2-2; clone_size: -; v_call: TRBV28; d_call: -; cdr3_nt: TGTGCCAGCAGATGGTCGGGAGCCGGGGAGCTGTTTTTT; cdr3_aa: CASRWSGAGELFF
j_call: TRBJ1-1; clone_size: -; v_call: TRBV7-2; d_call: -; cdr3_nt: TGTGCCAGCAGCTTAGCCCCGGGCCGGCACACTGAAGCTTTCTTT; cdr3_aa: CASSLAPGRHTEAFF
j_call: TRBJ2-2; clone_size: -; v_call: TRBV28; d_call: TRBD1; cdr3_nt: TGTGCCAGCAGAGATACAGGGGGGAGTACGAACACCGGGGAGCTGTTTTTT; cdr3_aa: CASRDTGGSTNTGELFF
j_call: TRBJ2-1; clone_size: -; v_call: TRBV27; d_call: TRBD1; cdr3_nt: TGTGCCAGCAGTCGGACAGGGACCTTCTACAATGAGCAGTTCTTC; cdr3_aa: CASSRTGTFYNEQFF